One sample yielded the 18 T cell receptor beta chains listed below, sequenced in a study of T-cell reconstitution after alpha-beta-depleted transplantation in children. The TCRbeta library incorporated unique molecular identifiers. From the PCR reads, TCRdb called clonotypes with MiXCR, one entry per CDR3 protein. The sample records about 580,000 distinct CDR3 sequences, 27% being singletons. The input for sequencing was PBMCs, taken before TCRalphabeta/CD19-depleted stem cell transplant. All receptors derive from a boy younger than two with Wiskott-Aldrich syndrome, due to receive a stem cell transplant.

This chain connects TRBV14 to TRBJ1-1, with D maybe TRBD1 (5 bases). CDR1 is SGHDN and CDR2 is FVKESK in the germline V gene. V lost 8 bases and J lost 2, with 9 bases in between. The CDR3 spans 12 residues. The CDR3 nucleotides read TGTGCCAGCCGACAGTCTAACACTGAAGCTTTCTTT. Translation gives CASRQSNTEAFF. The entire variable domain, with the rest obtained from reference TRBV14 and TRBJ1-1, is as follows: EAGVTQFPSHSVIEKGQTVTLRCDPISGHDNLYWYRRVMGKEIKFLLHFVKESKQDESGMPNNRFLAERTGGTYSTLKVQPAELEDSGVYFCASRQSNTEAFFGQGTRLTVV.

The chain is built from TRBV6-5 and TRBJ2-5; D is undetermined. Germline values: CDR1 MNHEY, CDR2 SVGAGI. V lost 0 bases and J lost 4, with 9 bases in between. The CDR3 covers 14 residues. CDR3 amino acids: CASSYSRVSETQYF. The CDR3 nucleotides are TGTGCCAGCAGTTACTCGCGAGTGTCAGAGACCCAGTACTTC.

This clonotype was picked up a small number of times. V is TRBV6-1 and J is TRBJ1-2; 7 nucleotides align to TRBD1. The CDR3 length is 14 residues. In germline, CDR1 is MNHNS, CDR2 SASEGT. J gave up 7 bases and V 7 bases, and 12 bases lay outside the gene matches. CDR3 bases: TGTGCCAGCACCATAAAGACAGGGAAGGGTGGCTACACCTTC. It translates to CASTIKTGKGGYTF.

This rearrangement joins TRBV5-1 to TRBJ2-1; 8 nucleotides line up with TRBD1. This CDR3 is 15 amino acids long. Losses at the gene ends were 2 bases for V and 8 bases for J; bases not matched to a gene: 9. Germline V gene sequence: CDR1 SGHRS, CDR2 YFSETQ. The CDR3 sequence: CASSFVGRGLDEQFF. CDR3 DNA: TGCGCCAGCAGCTTCGTCGGCAGGGGGCTCGATGAGCAGTTCTTC.

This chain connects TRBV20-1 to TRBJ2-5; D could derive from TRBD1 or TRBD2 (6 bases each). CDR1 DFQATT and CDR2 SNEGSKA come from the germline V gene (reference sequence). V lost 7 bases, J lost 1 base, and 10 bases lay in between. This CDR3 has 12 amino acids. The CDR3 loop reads CSGGASQETQYF. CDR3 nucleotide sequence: TGCAGTGGGGGGGCGTCCCAAGAGACCCAGTACTTC.

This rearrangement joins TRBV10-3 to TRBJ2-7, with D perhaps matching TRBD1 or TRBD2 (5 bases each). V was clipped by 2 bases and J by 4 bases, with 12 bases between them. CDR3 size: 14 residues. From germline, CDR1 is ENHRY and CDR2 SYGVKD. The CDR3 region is CAISEGWDGYEQYF. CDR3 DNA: TGTGCCATCAGTGAGGGGTGGGACGGATACGAGCAGTACTTC.

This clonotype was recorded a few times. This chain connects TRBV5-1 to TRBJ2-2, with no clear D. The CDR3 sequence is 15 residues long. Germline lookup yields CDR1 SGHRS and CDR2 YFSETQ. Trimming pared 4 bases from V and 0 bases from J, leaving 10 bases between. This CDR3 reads CASSRDVANTGELFF. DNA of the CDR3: TGCGCCAGCAGCCGTGACGTAGCGAACACCGGGGAGCTGTTTTTT.

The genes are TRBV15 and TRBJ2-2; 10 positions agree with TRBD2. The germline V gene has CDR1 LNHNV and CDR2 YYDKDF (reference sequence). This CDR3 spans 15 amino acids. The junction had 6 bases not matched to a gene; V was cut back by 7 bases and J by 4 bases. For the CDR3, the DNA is TGTGCCACCAAAATAGCGGGAGGACCCACCGGGGAGCTGTTTTTT. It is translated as CATKIAGGPTGELFF. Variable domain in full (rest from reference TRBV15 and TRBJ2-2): DAMVIQNPRYQVTQFGKPVTLSCSQTLNHNVMYWYQQKSSQAPKLLFHYYDKDFNNEADTPDNFQSRRPNTSFCFLDIRSPGLGDTAMYLCATKIAGGPTGELFFGEGSRLTVL.

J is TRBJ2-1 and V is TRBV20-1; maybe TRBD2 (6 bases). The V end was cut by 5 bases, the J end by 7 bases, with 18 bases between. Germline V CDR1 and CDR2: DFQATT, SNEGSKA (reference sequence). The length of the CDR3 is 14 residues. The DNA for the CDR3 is TGCAGTGCTTTTGGACTAACTACTACAAATGAGCAGTTCTTC. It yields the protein CSAFGLTTTNEQFF.

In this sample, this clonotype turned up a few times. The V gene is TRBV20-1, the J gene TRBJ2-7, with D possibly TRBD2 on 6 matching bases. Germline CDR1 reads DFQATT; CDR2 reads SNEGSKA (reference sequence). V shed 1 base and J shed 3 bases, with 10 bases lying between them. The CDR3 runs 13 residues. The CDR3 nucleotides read TGCAGTGCTAGAGGGGGCGGGGACTACGAGCAGTACTTC. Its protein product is CSARGGGDYEQYF.

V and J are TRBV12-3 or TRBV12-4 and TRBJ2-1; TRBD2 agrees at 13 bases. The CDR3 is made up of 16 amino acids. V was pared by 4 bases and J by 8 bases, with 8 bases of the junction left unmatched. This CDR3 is CASSSLGLAGADEQFF. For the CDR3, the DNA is TGTGCCAGCAGTTCCCTAGGACTAGCGGGAGCGGATGAGCAGTTCTTC.

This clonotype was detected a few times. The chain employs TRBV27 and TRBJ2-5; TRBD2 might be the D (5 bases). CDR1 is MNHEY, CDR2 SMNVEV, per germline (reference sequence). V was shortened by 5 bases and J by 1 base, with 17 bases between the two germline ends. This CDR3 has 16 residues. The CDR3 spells CASSPRGSRAQETQYF. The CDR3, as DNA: TGTGCCAGCAGTCCCCGGGGTAGTCGAGCCCAAGAGACCCAGTACTTC.

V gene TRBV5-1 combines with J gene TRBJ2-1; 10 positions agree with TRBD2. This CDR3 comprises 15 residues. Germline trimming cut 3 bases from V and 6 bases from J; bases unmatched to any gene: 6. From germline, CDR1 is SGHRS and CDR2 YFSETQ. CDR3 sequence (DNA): TGCGCCAGCAGCTACGGGACTAGCGAGGGCAATGAGCAGTTCTTC. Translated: CASSYGTSEGNEQFF.

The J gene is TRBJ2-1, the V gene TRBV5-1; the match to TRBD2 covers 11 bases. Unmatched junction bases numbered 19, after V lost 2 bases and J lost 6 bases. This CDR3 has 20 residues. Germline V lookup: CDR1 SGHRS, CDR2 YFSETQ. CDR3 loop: CASSFPLEPARLAGPNEQFF. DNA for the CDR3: TGCGCCAGCAGCTTCCCACTTGAACCGGCCAGACTAGCGGGGCCCAATGAGCAGTTCTTC. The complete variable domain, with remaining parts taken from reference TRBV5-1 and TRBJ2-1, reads KAGVTQTPRYLIKTRGQQVTLSCSPISGHRSVSWYQQTPGQGLQFLFEYFSETQRNKGNFPGRFSGRQFSNSRSEMNVSTLELGDSALYLCASSFPLEPARLAGPNEQFFGPGTRLTVL.

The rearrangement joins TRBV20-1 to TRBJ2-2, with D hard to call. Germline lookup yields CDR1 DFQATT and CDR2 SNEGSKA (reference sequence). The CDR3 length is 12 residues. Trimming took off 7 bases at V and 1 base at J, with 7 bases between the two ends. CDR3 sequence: CSVPENTGELFF. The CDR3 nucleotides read TGCAGTGTCCCGGAGAACACCGGGGAGCTGTTTTTT.

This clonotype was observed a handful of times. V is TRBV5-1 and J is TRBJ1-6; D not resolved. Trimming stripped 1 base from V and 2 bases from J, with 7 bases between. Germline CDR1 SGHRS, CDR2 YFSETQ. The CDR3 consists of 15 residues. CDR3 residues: CASSLRRTYNSPLHF. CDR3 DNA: TGCGCCAGCAGCTTGAGAAGGACCTATAATTCACCCCTCCACTTT.

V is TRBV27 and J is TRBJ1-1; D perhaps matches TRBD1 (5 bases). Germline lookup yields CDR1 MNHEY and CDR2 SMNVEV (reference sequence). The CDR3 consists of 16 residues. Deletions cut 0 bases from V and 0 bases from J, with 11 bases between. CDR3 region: CASSLSATVMNTEAFF. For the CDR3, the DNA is TGTGCCAGCAGTTTATCCGCGACAGTTATGAACACTGAAGCTTTCTTT.

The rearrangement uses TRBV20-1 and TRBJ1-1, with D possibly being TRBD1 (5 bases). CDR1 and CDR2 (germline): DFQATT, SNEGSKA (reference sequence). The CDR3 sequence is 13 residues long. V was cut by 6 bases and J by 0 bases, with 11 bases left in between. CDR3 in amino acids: CSASGQVNTEAFF. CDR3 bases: TGCAGTGCCTCGGGGCAGGTGAACACTGAAGCTTTCTTT.